Shown below are 30 T cell receptor beta chains from a single sample sequenced in a study of Ad26.COV2.S vaccination and SARS-CoV-2 variants. Described treatment: 15 to 20 received Ad26.COV2.S at low or high dose, single or two shots; about five received placebo; per-sample allocation not given. The samples date from day 63 after the first vaccine or placebo injection. Assay used: immunoSEQ multiplex PCR; TCRdb lists only in-frame clones, some missing. The sample records about 320,000 clones, approximately 86% being singletons. The sample in question was peripheral blood, obtained in a trial of Ad26.COV2.S vaccine versus placebo. These receptor sequences come from a person aged 18 to 65 who received the Ad26.COV2.S COVID-19 vaccine or a placebo.

J is TRBJ2-5 and V is TRBV7-7, with 14 bases lining up with TRBD2. Germline V gene sequence: CDR1 SSHAT, CDR2 FNYEAQ (reference sequence). V trimming: 5 bases; J trimming: 4 bases; junction bases outside the gene matches: 6. CDR3 size: 16 residues. The DNA for the CDR3 is TGTGCCAGCAGCCACGGACTAGCGGGGGGTTTAGAGACCCAGTACTTC. Translating gives CASSHGLAGGLETQYF.

The gene calls are TRBV30 and TRBJ1-1; a possible D gene is TRBD1 (6 bases). Germline CDR1 reads GTSNPN; CDR2 reads SVGIG (reference sequence). The ends were cut back, 5 bases at V and 4 bases at J, with 11 bases in the middle. This CDR3 has 12 residues. CDR3 sequence reads: CAWQKGGTEAFF. The CDR3 DNA is TGTGCCTGGCAGAAGGGGGGCACTGAAGCTTTCTTT.

This CDR3 is CASSAQGGATNEKLFF. CDR3 DNA: TGTGCCAGCAGCGCCCAGGGGGGCGCGACTAATGAAAAACTGTTTTTT. The rearrangement uses TRBV7-2 and TRBJ1-4; TRBD1 matches at 7 bases. V was clipped by 5 bases and J by 2 bases; unmatched bases: 8. CDR1 is SGHTA, CDR2 FQGNSA, per germline. The CDR3 is 16 residues long.

The V and J genes are TRBV20-1 and TRBJ1-5, with a tentative D call TRBD1 (5 bases). Trimming stripped 3 bases from V and 8 bases from J, with 14 bases between. Germline loops: CDR1 DFQATT, CDR2 SNEGSKA (reference sequence). CDR3 length: 13 amino acids. Written as DNA, the CDR3 is TGCAGTGCTAGTACCAGGGAGAGGGAGCCCCAGCATTTT. This sequence encodes CSASTREREPQHF.

This chain uses TRBV5-4 with TRBJ1-1; D ambiguous. The V and J ends lost 4 bases and 8 bases respectively, with 18 bases between them. The CDR3 extends over 14 amino acids. CDR1 is SGHNT and CDR2 is YYREEE in the germline V gene (reference sequence). This chain's CDR3 is CASSPPSRPKEAFF. CDR3 DNA: TGTGCCAGCAGCCCCCCCTCTAGGCCAAAAGAAGCTTTCTTT.

The chain joins TRBV7-2 to TRBJ2-7; D call uncertain. Trimming cost V 0 bases and J 9 bases, with 12 bases left between them. Germline V gene lookup returns CDR1 SGHTA and CDR2 FQGNSA. The CDR3 totals 13 residues. CDR3: CASSLAWEAGQYF. CDR3 coding DNA: TGTGCCAGCAGCTTAGCTTGGGAAGCAGGGCAGTACTTC.

This clone was seen a few times. V is TRBV11-2 and J is TRBJ1-2, with TRBD1 identical over 8 bases. Germline V gene sequence: CDR1 SGHAT, CDR2 FQNNGV. V lost 0 bases, J lost 6 bases, and 6 bases stayed unmatched. The CDR3 sequence is 15 residues long. CDR3: CASSLDRETGDGYTF. CDR3 nucleotide sequence: TGTGCCAGCAGCTTAGACCGTGAGACAGGGGATGGCTACACCTTC.

The V and J genes are TRBV4-1 and TRBJ2-1; 11 bases match TRBD1. Germline trimming cut 5 bases from V and 14 bases from J; bases unmatched to any gene: 8. CDR1 is MGHRA and CDR2 is YSYEKL in the germline V gene. The CDR3 totals 13 residues. The CDR3 bases are TGCGCCAGCAGCGGACTTAGGGGACAGGGGGAGTTCTTC. Protein product: CASSGLRGQGEFF.

V is TRBV9 and J is TRBJ1-4; 7 nucleotides line up with TRBD1. The CDR3 has 16 residues. From germline, CDR1 is SGDLS and CDR2 YYNGEE. V shed 3 bases, J shed 4 bases, and the junction held 9 bases outside the gene matches. The CDR3: CASSATHRGRNEKLFF. CDR3 nucleotides: TGTGCCAGCAGCGCCACTCACAGGGGACGTAATGAAAAACTGTTTTTT.

The chain combines TRBV18 with TRBJ1-2, with 7 bases aligning to TRBD1. The CDR3 contains 15 residues. Unmatched junction bases numbered 3, after V lost 2 bases and J lost 0 bases. Germline values: CDR1 KGHSH, CDR2 LQKENI. CDR3 region: CASSPGTVSNYGYTF. CDR3 coding DNA: TGTGCCAGCTCACCAGGGACAGTGTCTAACTATGGCTACACCTTC. Together with reference TRBV18 and TRBJ1-2, the CDR3 gives the full variable domain: NAGVMQNPRHLVRRRGQEARLRCSPMKGHSHVYWYRQLPEEGLKFMVYLQKENIIDESGMPKERFSAEFPKEGPSILRIQQVVRGDSAAYFCASSPGTVSNYGYTFGSGTRLTVV.

The CDR3 sequence is CASSSEGVAEKLFF. The CDR3, as DNA: TGTGCCAGCAGCTCCGAGGGGGTCGCTGAAAAACTGTTTTTT. The rearrangement joins TRBV5-4 to TRBJ1-4; a possible D gene is TRBD1 (6 bases). Trimming cost V 3 bases and J 7 bases, with 13 bases left between them. Germline V gene lookup returns CDR1 SGHNT and CDR2 YYREEE (reference sequence). The CDR3 has 14 residues.

The rearrangement joins TRBV5-1 to TRBJ1-1; TRBD1 might be the D (5 bases). V lost 2 bases and J lost 5, with 16 bases in between. Per germline, CDR1 SGHRS and CDR2 YFSETQ. This CDR3 spans 15 amino acids. DNA of the CDR3: TGCGCCAGCAGCTTTGGAGGTAGACAGAGGACTGAAGCTTTCTTT. Translating gives CASSFGGRQRTEAFF.

The chain links TRBV18 to TRBJ1-5, with D unclear. The CDR3 extends over 17 amino acids. Germline CDR1 and CDR2: KGHSH and LQKENI. Trimming took 2 bases from V and 0 from J, leaving 14 bases between them. CDR3 DNA sequence: TGTGCCAGCTCACCATTTGCACCGCAAAATAGCAATCAGCCCCAGCATTTT. Translated, it gives CASSPFAPQNSNQPQHF. Full variable domain (outside the CDR3, taken from reference TRBV18 and TRBJ1-5): NAGVMQNPRHLVRRRGQEARLRCSPMKGHSHVYWYRQLPEEGLKFMVYLQKENIIDESGMPKERFSAEFPKEGPSILRIQQVVRGDSAAYFCASSPFAPQNSNQPQHFGDGTRLSIL.

This chain links TRBV10-3 with TRBJ2-2, with D possibly TRBD1 on 5 matching bases. The V and J ends lost 4 bases and 4 bases respectively, with 13 bases between them. Germline CDR1 ENHRY, CDR2 SYGVKD. This CDR3 has 15 amino acids. CDR3 protein: CAISALRVGTGELFF. The CDR3 nucleotides are TGTGCCATCAGTGCCCTCAGGGTGGGCACCGGGGAGCTGTTTTTT.

V usage is TRBV15 and J usage is TRBJ2-5, with D perhaps given as TRBD1 or TRBD2 (6 bases each). This CDR3 is 14 amino acids long. Trimming took off 6 bases at V and 3 bases at J, with 14 bases between the two ends. CDR1 and CDR2 from the germline V gene are LNHNV and YYDKDF (reference sequence). The CDR3 sequence: CATRRGDAKETQYF. The CDR3 DNA is TGTGCCACCAGGAGGGGGGACGCTAAAGAGACCCAGTACTTC.

The chain is built from TRBV10-1 and TRBJ2-1, with TRBD1 as a possible D gene (5 bases). Germline lookup yields CDR1 WNHNN and CDR2 SYGVQD (reference sequence). The CDR3 spans 14 residues. Trimming stripped 11 bases from V and 5 bases from J, with 19 bases between. The CDR3 loop is CARRDSLTHNEQFF. Here the CDR3 DNA reads TGCGCCCGCCGAGACAGCTTAACCCACAATGAGCAGTTCTTC.

This chain joins TRBV5-5 and TRBJ1-6; TRBD1 is a possible D gene (5 bases). The CDR3 sequence is 15 residues long. Germline-derived CDR1 and CDR2 are SGHKS and YYEKEE (reference sequence). Trimming took 2 bases from V and 6 from J, leaving 12 bases between them. The CDR3 DNA follows: TGTGCCAGCAGCTTTCGCCAGGGAGGTAATTCACCCCTCCACTTT. The encoded protein is CASSFRQGGNSPLHF.

This clone was picked up one time. CDR3 DNA sequence: TGTGCCAGCAGCACGGACCCCCGACGTAACGTCCTGACTTTC. Protein sequence: CASSTDPRRNVLTF. The genes are TRBV7-8 and TRBJ2-6; D not certain. This CDR3 has 14 amino acids. Trimming shortened V by 5 bases and J by 10 bases, and 15 bases separated the two germline ends. CDR1 and CDR2 from the germline V gene are SGHVS and FQNEAQ.

This clone was recorded only once. The CDR3 DNA reads TGTGCCTGGAGTGAATTCATGGATACGCAGTATTTT. As protein: CAWSEFMDTQYF. V and J are TRBV30 and TRBJ2-3; D gene ambiguous. The CDR3 is 12 amino acids. Trimming stripped 1 base from V and 6 bases from J, with 8 bases between. CDR1 and CDR2 (germline): GTSNPN, SVGIG (reference sequence).

The chain combines TRBV5-8 with TRBJ1-4; 8 bases agree with TRBD1. The CDR3 is 16 amino acids. The germline CDR1 and CDR2 sequences are SGHTS and YDEGEE. V lost 0 bases, J lost 7 bases, and 8 bases stayed unmatched. CDR3 nucleotides: TGTGCCAGCAGCTTGGCCGGCGGACAGGGCGGTGAAAAACTGTTTTTT. Translated: CASSLAGGQGGEKLFF.

The V and J genes are TRBV5-6 and TRBJ2-7; 9 bases match TRBD1. Germline V gene sequence: CDR1 SGHDT, CDR2 YYEEEE. This CDR3 comprises 16 residues. The trim removed 4 bases at V and 3 bases at J, leaving 11 bases unmatched. This CDR3 reads CASSNSPGQGGYEQYF. As DNA, the CDR3 is TGTGCCAGCAGCAACTCCCCGGGACAGGGTGGCTACGAGCAGTACTTC.

The V gene is TRBV21-1, the J gene TRBJ2-3; the table gives TRBD1 as D, unverified against the DNA. TRBV21-1 is a pseudogene locus. The CDR3 extends over 15 amino acids. In DNA form, the CDR3 reads TGTGCCAGCAGCAAACTAGTGGGGCCCACAGATACGCAGTATTTT. Amino acids: CASSKLVGPTDTQYF.

The rearrangement links TRBV9 to TRBJ1-1; D ambiguous. Germline CDR1 and CDR2: SGDLS and YYNGEE. The CDR3 contains 16 residues. V shed 2 bases and J shed 1 base, with 15 bases lying between them. CDR3: CASSVGTRASNTEAFF. CDR3 nucleotide sequence: TGTGCCAGCAGCGTGGGTACGAGGGCCTCGAACACTGAAGCTTTCTTT.

V is TRBV18 and J is TRBJ1-5, with D possibly matching TRBD1 (6 bases). Germline CDR1 KGHSH, CDR2 LQKENI. V lost 2 bases and J lost 7, with 18 bases in between. The CDR3 runs to 16 residues. This CDR3 is CASSPGRTGTGQPQHF. DNA of the CDR3: TGTGCCAGCTCACCAGGGCGCACAGGGACGGGACAGCCCCAGCATTTT.

This clone was picked up a small number of times. The rearrangement uses TRBV10-1 and TRBJ2-7, with TRBD1 as a possible D gene (6 bases). The V end was cut by 1 base, the J end by 2 bases, with 27 bases between. From germline, CDR1 is WNHNN and CDR2 SYGVQD (reference sequence). This CDR3 is 20 amino acids long. CDR3: CASSEYQGRSRGGATYEQYF. Here the CDR3 DNA reads TGCGCCAGCAGTGAGTACCAGGGTCGGTCCAGAGGGGGAGCAACCTACGAGCAGTACTTC.

The genes are TRBV10-3 and TRBJ2-5, with no clear D. CDR3 length: 14 residues. The V gene's germline CDR1 is ENHRY and CDR2 SYGVKD. Trimming took 0 bases from V and 5 from J, leaving 10 bases between them. CDR3 nucleotides: TGTGCCATCAGTGAGTCGGTCGGCTTTGAGACCCAGTACTTC. Its protein product is CAISESVGFETQYF.

The chain recombines TRBV7-9 with TRBJ2-7, with TRBD1 as a possible D gene (6 bases). Trimming stripped 4 bases from V and 5 bases from J, with 12 bases between. The CDR3 is made up of 13 amino acids. Germline CDR1 is SEHNR and CDR2 is FQNEAQ (reference sequence). CDR3 sequence: CASSYTGNHEQYF. Written as DNA, the CDR3 is TGTGCCAGCAGCTATACAGGGAACCACGAGCAGTACTTC.

The gene calls are TRBV18 and TRBJ1-2, with D perhaps matching TRBD1 (6 bases). CDR1 is KGHSH and CDR2 is LQKENI in the germline V gene. V was shortened by 3 bases and J by 3 bases, with 23 bases between the two germline ends. The CDR3 consists of 18 residues. As DNA, the CDR3 is TGTGCCAGCTCACCTTCCCGACTCCCGGGGGGCGCCGACTATGGCTACACCTTC. Amino acid sequence: CASSPSRLPGGADYGYTF.

The chain carries TRBV5-6 and TRBJ1-3; D unresolved. Looked up from germline, CDR1 is SGHDT and CDR2 is YYEEEE. The CDR3 contains 16 residues. V was shortened by 0 bases and J by 0 bases, with 10 bases between the two germline ends. CDR3 sequence reads: CASSLAGPYSGNTIYF. The DNA for the CDR3 is TGTGCCAGCAGCTTGGCGGGTCCCTACTCTGGAAACACCATATATTTT.

The V call is TRBV10-3, the J call TRBJ1-2, with 8 positions matching TRBD1. CDR3 length: 16 residues. V dropped 0 bases and J dropped 4; count of bases not matched to a gene: 7. CDR1 is ENHRY, CDR2 SYGVKD, per germline. The CDR3 DNA follows: TGTGCCATCAGTGAGTCGTGGACAGGGTACAGCTATGGCTACACCTTC. It yields the protein CAISESWTGYSYGYTF.